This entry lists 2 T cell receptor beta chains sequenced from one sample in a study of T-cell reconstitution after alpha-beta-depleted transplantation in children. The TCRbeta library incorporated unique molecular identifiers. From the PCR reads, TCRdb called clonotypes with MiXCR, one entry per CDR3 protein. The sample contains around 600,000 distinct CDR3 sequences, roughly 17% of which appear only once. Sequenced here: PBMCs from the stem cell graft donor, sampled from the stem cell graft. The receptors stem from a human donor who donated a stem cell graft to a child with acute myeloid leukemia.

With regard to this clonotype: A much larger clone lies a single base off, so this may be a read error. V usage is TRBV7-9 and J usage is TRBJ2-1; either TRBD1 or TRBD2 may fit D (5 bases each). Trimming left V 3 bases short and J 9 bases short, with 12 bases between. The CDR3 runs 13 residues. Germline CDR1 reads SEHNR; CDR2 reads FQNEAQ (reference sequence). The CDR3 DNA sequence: TGTGCCAGCAGCTTGGGGCCGGGGACTGAGCAGTTCTTC. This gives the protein CASSLGPGTEQFF. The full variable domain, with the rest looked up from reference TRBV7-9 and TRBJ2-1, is DTGVSQNPRHKITKRGQNVTFRCDPISEHNRLYWYRQTLGQGPEFLTYFQNEAQLEKSRLLSDRFSAERPKGSFSTLEIQRTEQGDSAMYLCASSLGPGTEQFFGPGTRLTVL.

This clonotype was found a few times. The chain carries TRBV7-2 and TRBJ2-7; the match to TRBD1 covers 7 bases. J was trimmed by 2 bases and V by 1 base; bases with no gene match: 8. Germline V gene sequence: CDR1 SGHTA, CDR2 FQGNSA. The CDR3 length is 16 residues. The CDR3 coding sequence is TGTGCCAGCAGCTTAGGAGGTAGGGGACAGCCCTACGAGCAGTACTTC. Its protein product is CASSLGGRGQPYEQYF.